This record covers a single T cell receptor beta chain. Its cognate antigen is unknown. The time point: patch test 2, 6 weeks after DPC sensitization. This sample's treatment: therapeutic diphenylcyclopropenone sensitization with weekly scalp DPC. With V trimmed by 6 bases and J by 10 bases, 14 bases remained unmatched. This CDR3 has 16 residues. The sample comes from a study of human T cells and chemical hapten exposure. Study observations and caveats: Expanded TCRs grouped into significantly more large CDR3 similarity clusters than controls produced. With patch test score, the counts of PT1 expanded TCRs showed a positive correlation. Sensitizing with DPC caused no change in TCRs above 1 in 1000 frequency.

Each CDR3 protein gets one entry after TCRdb re-called the RACE reads with MiXCR. The sample records about 100,000 distinct CDR3 sequences, 11% being singletons. The rearrangement links TRBV12-3 or TRBV12-4 to TRBJ2-1; TRBD2 matches 11 bases. This receptor was identified in a woman aged 40-49 years with alopecia areata. Some clones in this sample may be carry-over from other donors' samples. This sample comprised whole blood, obtained in connection with sensitization to the hapten diphenylcyclopropenone (DPC). The chain's CDR3 is CASSPVVAGGNREQFF. The CDR3 bases are TGTGCCAGCAGCCCGGTGGTAGCGGGGGGGAATAGGGAGCAGTTCTTC.